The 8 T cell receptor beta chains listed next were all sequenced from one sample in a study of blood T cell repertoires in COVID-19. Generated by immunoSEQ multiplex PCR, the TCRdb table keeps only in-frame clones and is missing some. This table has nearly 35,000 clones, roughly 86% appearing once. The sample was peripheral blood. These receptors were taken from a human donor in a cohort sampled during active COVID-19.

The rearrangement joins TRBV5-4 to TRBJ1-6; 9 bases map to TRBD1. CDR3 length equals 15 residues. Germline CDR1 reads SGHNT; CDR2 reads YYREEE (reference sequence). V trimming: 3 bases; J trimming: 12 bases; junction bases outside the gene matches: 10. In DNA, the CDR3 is TGTGCCAGCAGCTCATCCGGGACAGGGATAGTACCCCTCCACTTT. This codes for CASSSSGTGIVPLHF. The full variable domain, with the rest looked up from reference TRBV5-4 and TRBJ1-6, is ETGVTQSPTHLIKTRGQQVTLRCSSQSGHNTVSWYQQALGQGPQFIFQYYREEENGRGNFPPRFSGLQFPNYSSELNVNALELDDSALYLCASSSSGTGIVPLHFGNGTRLTVT.

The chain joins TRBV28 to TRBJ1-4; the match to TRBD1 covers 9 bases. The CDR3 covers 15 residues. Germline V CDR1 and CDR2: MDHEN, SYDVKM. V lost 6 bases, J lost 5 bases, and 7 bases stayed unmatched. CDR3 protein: CASRLGQGVNEKLFF. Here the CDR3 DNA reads TGTGCCAGCAGACTGGGACAGGGAGTGAATGAAAAACTGTTTTTT. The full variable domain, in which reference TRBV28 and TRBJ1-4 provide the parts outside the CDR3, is DVKVTQSSRYLVKRTGEKVFLECVQDMDHENMFWYRQDPGLGLRLIYFSYDVKMKEKGDIPEGYSVSREKKERFSLILESASTNQTSMYLCASRLGQGVNEKLFFGSGTQLSVL.

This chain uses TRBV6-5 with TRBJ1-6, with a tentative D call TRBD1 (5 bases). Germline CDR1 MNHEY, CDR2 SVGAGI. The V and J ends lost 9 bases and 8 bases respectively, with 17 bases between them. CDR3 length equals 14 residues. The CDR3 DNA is TGTGCCAGTTCTCGGCAGGGTGGAGATTCACCCCTCCACTTT. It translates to CASSRQGGDSPLHF.

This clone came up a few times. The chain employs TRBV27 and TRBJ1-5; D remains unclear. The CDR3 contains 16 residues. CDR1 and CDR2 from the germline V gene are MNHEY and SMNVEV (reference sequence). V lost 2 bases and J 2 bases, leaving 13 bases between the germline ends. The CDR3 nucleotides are TGTGCCAGCAGTTTAAGGGAGGGCATGGGCAATCAGCCCCAGCATTTT. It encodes CASSLREGMGNQPQHF.

CDR3 protein: CASRGRDSRNSTQYF. CDR3 in DNA: TGTGCCAGCAGAGGTCGGGACTCTAGGAATTCCACGCAGTATTTT. The J gene is TRBJ2-3, the V gene TRBV27; tentative D call: TRBD2 (6 bases). Looked up from germline, CDR1 is MNHEY and CDR2 is SMNVEV (reference sequence). The CDR3 is 15 residues long. The V end was cut by 6 bases, the J end by 9 bases, with 22 bases between.

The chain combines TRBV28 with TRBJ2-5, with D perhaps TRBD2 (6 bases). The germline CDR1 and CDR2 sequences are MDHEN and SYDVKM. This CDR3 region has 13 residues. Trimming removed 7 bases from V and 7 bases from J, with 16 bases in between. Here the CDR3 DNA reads TGTGCCAGCACCCCGACTAGTAAGGGGACCCAGTACTTC. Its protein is CASTPTSKGTQYF.

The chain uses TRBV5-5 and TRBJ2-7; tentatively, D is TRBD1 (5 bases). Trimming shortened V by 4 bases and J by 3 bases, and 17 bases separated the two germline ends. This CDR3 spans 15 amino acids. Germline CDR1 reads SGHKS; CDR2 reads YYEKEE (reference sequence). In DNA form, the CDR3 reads TGTGCCAGCAGCCCCCTCTCGCAGGGCGGCTACGAGCAGTACTTC. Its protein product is CASSPLSQGGYEQYF.

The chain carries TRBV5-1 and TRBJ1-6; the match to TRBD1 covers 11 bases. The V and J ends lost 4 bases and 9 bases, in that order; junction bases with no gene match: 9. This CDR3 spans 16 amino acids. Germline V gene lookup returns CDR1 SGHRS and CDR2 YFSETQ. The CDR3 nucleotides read TGCGCCAGCAGCGGGGACAGGGGGGTGTTAAGTTCACCCCTCCACTTT. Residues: CASSGDRGVLSSPLHF.